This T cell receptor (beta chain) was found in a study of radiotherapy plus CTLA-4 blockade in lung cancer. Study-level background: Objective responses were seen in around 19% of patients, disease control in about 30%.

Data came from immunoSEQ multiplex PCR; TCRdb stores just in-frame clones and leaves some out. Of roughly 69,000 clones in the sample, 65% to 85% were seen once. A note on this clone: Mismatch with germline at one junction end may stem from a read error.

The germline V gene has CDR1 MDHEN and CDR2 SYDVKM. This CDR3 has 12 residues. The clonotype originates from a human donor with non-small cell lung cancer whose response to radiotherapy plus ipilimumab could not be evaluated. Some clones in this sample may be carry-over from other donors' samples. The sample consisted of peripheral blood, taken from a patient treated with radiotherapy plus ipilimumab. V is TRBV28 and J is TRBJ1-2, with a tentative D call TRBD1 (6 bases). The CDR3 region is CASRPVMGAVSF. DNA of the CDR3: TGTGCCAGCAGACCTGTTATGGGGGCAGTGTCCTTC.